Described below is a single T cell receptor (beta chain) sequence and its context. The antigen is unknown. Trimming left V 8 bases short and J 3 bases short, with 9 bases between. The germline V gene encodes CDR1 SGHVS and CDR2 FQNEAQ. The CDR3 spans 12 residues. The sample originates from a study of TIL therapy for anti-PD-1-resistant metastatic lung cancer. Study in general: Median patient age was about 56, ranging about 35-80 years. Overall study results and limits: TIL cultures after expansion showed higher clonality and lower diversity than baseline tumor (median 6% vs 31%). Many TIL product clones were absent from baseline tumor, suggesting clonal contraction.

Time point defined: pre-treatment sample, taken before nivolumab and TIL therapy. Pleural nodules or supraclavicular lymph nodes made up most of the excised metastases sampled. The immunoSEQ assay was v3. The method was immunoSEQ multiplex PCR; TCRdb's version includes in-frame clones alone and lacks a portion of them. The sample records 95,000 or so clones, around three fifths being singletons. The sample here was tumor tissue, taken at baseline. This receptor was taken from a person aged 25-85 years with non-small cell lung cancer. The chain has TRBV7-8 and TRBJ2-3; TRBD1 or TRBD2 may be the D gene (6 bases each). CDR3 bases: TGTGCCAGCGGGGGGCGAACAGATACGCAGTATTTT. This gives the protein CASGGRTDTQYF.